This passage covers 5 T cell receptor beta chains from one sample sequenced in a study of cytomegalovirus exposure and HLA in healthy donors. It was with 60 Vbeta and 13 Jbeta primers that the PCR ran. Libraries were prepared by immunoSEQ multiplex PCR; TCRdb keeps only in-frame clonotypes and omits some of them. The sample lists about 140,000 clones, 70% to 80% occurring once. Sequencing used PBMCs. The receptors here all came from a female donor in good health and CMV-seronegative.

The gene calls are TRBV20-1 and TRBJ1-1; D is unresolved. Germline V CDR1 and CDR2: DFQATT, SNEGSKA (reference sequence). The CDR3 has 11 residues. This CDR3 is CSVAMNTEAFF. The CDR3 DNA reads TGCAGCGTGGCCATGAACACTGAAGCTTTCTTT.

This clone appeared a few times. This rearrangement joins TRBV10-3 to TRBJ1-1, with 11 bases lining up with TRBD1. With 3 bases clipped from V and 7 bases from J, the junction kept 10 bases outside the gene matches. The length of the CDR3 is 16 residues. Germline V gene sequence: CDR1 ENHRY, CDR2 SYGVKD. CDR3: CAISDPGQGGHSEAFF. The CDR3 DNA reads TGTGCCATCAGTGATCCGGGACAGGGGGGACATAGTGAAGCTTTCTTT.

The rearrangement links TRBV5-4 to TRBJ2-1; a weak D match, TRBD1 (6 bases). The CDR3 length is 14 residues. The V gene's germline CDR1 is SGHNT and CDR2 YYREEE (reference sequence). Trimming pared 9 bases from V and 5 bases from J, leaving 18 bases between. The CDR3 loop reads CANGQGPSDNEQFF. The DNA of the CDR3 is TGTGCCAATGGTCAGGGGCCGTCCGACAATGAGCAGTTCTTC.

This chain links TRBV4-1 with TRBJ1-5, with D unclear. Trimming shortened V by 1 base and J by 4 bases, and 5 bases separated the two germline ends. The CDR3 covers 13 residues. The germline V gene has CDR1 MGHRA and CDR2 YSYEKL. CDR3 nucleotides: TGCGCCAGCAGCCAAGTGGAGAATCAGCCCCAGCATTTT. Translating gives CASSQVENQPQHF.

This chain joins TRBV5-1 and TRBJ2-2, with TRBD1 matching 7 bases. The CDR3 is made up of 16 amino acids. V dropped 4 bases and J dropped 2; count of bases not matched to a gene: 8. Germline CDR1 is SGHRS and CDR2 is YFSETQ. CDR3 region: CASSPRTGPNTGELFF. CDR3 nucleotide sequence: TGCGCCAGCAGCCCACGGACAGGACCCAACACCGGGGAGCTGTTTTTT.